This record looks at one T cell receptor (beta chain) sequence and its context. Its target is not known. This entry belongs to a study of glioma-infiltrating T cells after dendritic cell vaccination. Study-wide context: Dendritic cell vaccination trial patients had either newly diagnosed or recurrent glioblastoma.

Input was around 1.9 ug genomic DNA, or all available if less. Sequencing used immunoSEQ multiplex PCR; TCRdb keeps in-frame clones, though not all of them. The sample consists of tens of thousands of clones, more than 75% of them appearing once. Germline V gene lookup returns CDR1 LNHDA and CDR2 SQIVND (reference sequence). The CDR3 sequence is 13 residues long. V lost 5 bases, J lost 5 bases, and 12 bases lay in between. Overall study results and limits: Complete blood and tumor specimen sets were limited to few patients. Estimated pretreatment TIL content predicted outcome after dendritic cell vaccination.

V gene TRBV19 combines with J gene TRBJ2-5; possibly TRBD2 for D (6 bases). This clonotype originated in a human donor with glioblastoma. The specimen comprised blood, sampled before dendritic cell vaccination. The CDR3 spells CASSPRGGETQYF. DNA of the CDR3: TGTGCCAGTAGTCCCCGTGGAGGGGAGACCCAGTACTTC.